This T cell receptor beta chain was recovered during a study of shared clonotypes between healthy human individuals. From germline, CDR1 is SQVTM and CDR2 ANQGSEA. Trimming removed 6 bases from V and 5 bases from J; junction bases left unmatched: 11. This CDR3 is 15 amino acids long. Sequencing was performed with immunoSEQ multiplex PCR; in TCRdb, only in-frame clones are kept and a portion is missing. Of over a million clones in the sample, 95% to 99% are singletons; the top ten hold about 0.45%. Investigators divided CD4+ cells into CD45RA+ naive and CD45RA-negative memory subsets. The sequenced sample consisted of naive CD4+ T cells sorted from blood. Subset defined: CD45RA+ positively selected. V usage is TRBV29-1 and J usage is TRBJ1-2; 11 positions agree with TRBD1. The clonotype was recovered from a man aged 25 to 45 in good health. CDR3 bases: TGCAGCGTGCCGAACCGGGACAGGGGGGGATATGGCTACACCTTC. This gives the protein CSVPNRDRGGYGYTF.